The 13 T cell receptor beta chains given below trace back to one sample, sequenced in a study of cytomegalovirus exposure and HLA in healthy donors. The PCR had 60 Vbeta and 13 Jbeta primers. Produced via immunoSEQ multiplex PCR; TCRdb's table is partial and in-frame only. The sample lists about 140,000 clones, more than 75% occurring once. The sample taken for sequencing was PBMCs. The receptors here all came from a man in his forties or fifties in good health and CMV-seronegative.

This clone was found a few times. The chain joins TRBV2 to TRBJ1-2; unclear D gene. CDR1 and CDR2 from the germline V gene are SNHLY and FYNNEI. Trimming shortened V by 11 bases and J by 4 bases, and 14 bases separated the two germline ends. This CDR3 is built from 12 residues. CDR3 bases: TGTGCCGGTGCGTCAGGCACCTATGGCTACACCTTC. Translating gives CAGASGTYGYTF.

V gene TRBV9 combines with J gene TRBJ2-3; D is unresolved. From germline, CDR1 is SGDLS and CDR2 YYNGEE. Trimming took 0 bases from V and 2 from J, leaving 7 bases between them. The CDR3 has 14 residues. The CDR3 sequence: CASSVEQTTDTQYF. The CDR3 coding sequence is TGTGCCAGCAGCGTAGAACAGACCACAGATACGCAGTATTTT.

The CDR3 reads CASSPGTGFYEQYF. As DNA, the CDR3 is TGCGCCAGCAGCCCCGGGACAGGATTCTACGAGCAGTACTTC. The chain has TRBV4-1 and TRBJ2-7; 8 nucleotides agree with TRBD1. Per the germline V gene, CDR1 is MGHRA and CDR2 is YSYEKL. The CDR3 is made up of 14 amino acids. After removal of 4 bases from V and 3 bases from J, the junction contained 5 bases not matched to a gene.

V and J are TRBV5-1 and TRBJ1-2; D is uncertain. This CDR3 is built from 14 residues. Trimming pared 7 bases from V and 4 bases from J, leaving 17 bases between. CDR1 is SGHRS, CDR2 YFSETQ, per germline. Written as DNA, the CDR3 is TGCGCCAGCGCCTCCGGCGGGGAGGGCTATGGCTACACCTTC. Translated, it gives CASASGGEGYGYTF.

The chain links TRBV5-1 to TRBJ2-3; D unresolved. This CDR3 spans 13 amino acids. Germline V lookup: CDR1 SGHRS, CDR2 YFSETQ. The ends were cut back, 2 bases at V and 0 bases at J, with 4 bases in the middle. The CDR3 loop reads CASSFASTDTQYF. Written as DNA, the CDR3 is TGCGCCAGCAGCTTTGCGAGCACAGATACGCAGTATTTT. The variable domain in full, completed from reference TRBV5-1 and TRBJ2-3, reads KAGVTQTPRYLIKTRGQQVTLSCSPISGHRSVSWYQQTPGQGLQFLFEYFSETQRNKGNFPGRFSGRQFSNSRSEMNVSTLELGDSALYLCASSFASTDTQYFGPGTRLTVL.

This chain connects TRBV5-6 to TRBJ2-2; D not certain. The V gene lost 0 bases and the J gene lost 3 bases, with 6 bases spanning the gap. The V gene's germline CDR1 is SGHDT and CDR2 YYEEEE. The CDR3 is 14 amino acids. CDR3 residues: CASSLVQYTGELFF. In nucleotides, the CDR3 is TGTGCCAGCAGCTTGGTACAGTACACCGGGGAGCTGTTTTTT.

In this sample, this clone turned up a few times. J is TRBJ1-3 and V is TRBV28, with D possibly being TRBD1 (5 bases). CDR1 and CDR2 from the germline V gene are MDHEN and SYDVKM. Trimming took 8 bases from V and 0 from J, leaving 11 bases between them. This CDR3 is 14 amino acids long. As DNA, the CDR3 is TGTGCCAGCGGGGGGGGAAACTCTGGAAACACCATATATTTT. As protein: CASGGGNSGNTIYF.

The CDR3 region has the DNA TGTGCCAGCAGCTTGGGGACAGGGGTCACCGGGGAGCTGTTTTTT. The encoded protein is CASSLGTGVTGELFF. This chain links TRBV5-6 with TRBJ2-2, with 9 bases aligning to TRBD1. The germline V gene encodes CDR1 SGHDT and CDR2 YYEEEE. The CDR3 sequence is 15 residues long. V dropped 0 bases and J dropped 4; count of bases not matched to a gene: 1.

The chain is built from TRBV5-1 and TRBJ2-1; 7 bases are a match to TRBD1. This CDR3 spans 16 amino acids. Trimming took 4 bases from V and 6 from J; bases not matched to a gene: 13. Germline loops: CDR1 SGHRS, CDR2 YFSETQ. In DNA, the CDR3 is TGCGCCAGCAGCACTACCGCCGGGACAGCATCCAATGAGCAGTTCTTC. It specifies CASSTTAGTASNEQFF.

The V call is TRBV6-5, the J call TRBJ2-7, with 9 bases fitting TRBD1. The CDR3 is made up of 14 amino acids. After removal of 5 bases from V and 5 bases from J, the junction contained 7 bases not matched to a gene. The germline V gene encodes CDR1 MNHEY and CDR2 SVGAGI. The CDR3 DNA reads TGTGCCAGCAGTCCAGGACAGGGGAGTAACGAGCAGTACTTC. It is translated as CASSPGQGSNEQYF.

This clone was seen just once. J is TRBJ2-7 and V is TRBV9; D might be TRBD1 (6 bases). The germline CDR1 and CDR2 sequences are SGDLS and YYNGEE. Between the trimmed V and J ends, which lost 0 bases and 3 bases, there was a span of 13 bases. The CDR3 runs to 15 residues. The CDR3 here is CASSVDGGSIYEQYF. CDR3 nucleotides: TGTGCCAGCAGCGTAGATGGGGGCAGTATCTACGAGCAGTACTTC. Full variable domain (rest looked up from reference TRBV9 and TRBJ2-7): DSGVTQTPKHLITATGQRVTLRCSPRSGDLSVYWYQQSLDQGLQFLIQYYNGEERAKGNILERFSAQQFPDLHSELNLSSLELGDSALYFCASSVDGGSIYEQYFGPGTRLTVT.

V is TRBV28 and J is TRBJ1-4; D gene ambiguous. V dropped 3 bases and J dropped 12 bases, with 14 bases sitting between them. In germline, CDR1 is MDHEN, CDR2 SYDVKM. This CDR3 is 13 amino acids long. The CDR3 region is CASSFSTGRELFF. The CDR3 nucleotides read TGTGCCAGCAGTTTTTCGACGGGAAGGGAACTGTTTTTT.

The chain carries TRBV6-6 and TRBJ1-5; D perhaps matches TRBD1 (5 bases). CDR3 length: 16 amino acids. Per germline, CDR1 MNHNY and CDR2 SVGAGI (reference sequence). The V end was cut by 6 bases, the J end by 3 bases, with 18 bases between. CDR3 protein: CASSSDSAIVNQPQHF. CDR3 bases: TGTGCCAGCAGCTCCGACAGTGCAATCGTCAATCAGCCCCAGCATTTT.